This is a list of T cell receptor beta chains from one sample in a study of OX40 agonist ivuxolimab in advanced cancers. The data were produced by immunoSEQ multiplex PCR, yet TCRdb's version contains in-frame clones alone and is incomplete. The top ten hold less than 25% of the sample, which has about 25,000 clones, approximately 82% seen once. This specimen was CD4+ or CD8+ T cells sorted from blood, taken in a trial of the OX40 agonist ivuxolimab. The origin of the receptors is an adult with an advanced solid tumor such as melanoma, head and neck, liver or kidney cancer. Both conserved end residues are part of each CDR3. D genes are given only for firm matches. Clone size appears in some rows only: once, few, many, or a class for an expanded clone.

j_gene | d_gene | v_gene | abundance | CDR3nt | CDR3aa
TRBJ1-2 | . | TRBV5-6 | once | TGTGCCAGCAGCCCCCCCGAGGCGGGGCTCAATCACTATGGCTACACCTTC | CASSPPEAGLNHYGYTF
TRBJ2-6 | . | TRBV4-1 | . | TGCGCCAGCAGCCAAGAACGGACTTACTCTGGGGCCAACGTCCTGACTTTC | CASSQERTYSGANVLTF
TRBJ1-1 | . | TRBV5-1 | . | TGCGCCAGCAGTCTCCTCGGACATCCGGACACTGAAGCTTTCTTT | CASSLLGHPDTEAFF
TRBJ2-3 | . | TRBV4-3 | . | TGCGCCAGCAGCCAAAATGGACAGGGAGGGCTTCAAGATACGCAGTATTTT | CASSQNGQGGLQDTQYF
TRBJ2-1 | TRBD2 | TRBV7-9 | . | TGTGCCAGCAGCAACGGACTAGCGGGAGGATTGTATGAGCAGTTCTTC | CASSNGLAGGLYEQFF
TRBJ2-3 | . | TRBV14 | . | TGTGCCAGCAGCCAGACGGCGGAAATCACAGATACGCAGTATTTT | CASSQTAEITDTQYF
TRBJ2-7 | . | TRBV27 | . | TGTGCCAGCAGTTTTTGGGGGGCGGAGCAGTACTTC | CASSFWGAEQYF
TRBJ1-1 | . | TRBV19 | . | TGTGCCAGTAGTATAGACTGGAACACTGAAGCTTTCTTT | CASSIDWNTEAFF
TRBJ2-7 | . | TRBV2 | . | TGTGCCAGTTTAGCGGAGGGGGCACCCTACGAGCAGTACTTC | CASLAEGAPYEQYF
TRBJ1-1 | TRBD1 | TRBV11-2 | . | TGTGCCAGCAGCATGGGACAGGGAGGTTTTACTGAAGCTTTCTTT | CASSMGQGGFTEAFF
TRBJ2-3 | . | TRBV6-5 | . | TGTGCCAGCAGTCTTGACCGGTTTACGCAGTATTTT | CASSLDRFTQYF
TRBJ2-7 | . | TRBV27 | . | TGTGCCAGCAGTTTCTCTGGTTACGAGCAGTACTTC | CASSFSGYEQYF
TRBJ2-1 | . | TRBV20-1 | few | TGCAGCCGGGACTCCTACAATGAGCAGTTCTTC | CSRDSYNEQFF
TRBJ2-1 | TRBD2 | TRBV7-3 | . | TGTGCCAGCAGACCCCCGGGACTAGCGGGAGGGCCCTCCTACAATGAGCAGTTCTTC | CASRPPGLAGGPSYNEQFF
TRBJ2-1 | TRBD1 | TRBV4-1 | . | TGCGCCAGCAGCCACAGGGGGCTAAACAATGAGCAGTTCTTC | CASSHRGLNNEQFF
TRBJ2-2 | TRBD1 | TRBV19 | . | TGTGCCAGTAGTGAGGGGGCGACGGGCACCGGGGAGCTGTTTTTT | CASSEGATGTGELFF
TRBJ1-1 | . | TRBV30 | . | TGTGCCTGGAGTGTACTGGGCCCCAACACTGAAGCTTTCTTT | CAWSVLGPNTEAFF
TRBJ2-7 | . | TRBV5-4 | . | TGTGCCAGCAGCTTGGCGGGGCTTTTCTACGAGCAGTACTTC | CASSLAGLFYEQYF
TRBJ1-5 | . | TRBV9 | . | TGTGCCAGCAGCGCATCAGGGTATAGCAATCAGCCCCAGCATTTT | CASSASGYSNQPQHF
TRBJ2-7 | TRBD2 | TRBV9 | . | TGTGCCAGCAGCCCTAGCGGGACCTACGAGCAGTACTTC | CASSPSGTYEQYF
TRBJ1-1 | . | TRBV11-2 | once | TGTGCCAGCAGCTTAGGGGGGTTAGCTTTCTTT | CASSLGGLAFF
TRBJ2-7 | . | TRBV11-1 | . | TGTGCCAGCAGCTCCCAGGAAGGACCCTACGAGCAGTACTTC | CASSSQEGPYEQYF
TRBJ1-4 | TRBD1 | TRBV13 | . | TGTGCCAGCAGCTTAGGGGACAGGGGACATGAAAAACTGTTTTTT | CASSLGDRGHEKLFF
TRBJ1-2 | TRBD1 | TRBV7-9 | . | TGTGCCAGCAGCTTAGGGGGACAGGACTATGGCTACACCTTC | CASSLGGQDYGYTF
TRBJ2-2 | . | TRBV4-2 | . | TGTGCCAGCAGCCAAGCTCCCCCCTCCGGGGAGCTGTTTTTT | CASSQAPPSGELFF
TRBJ2-2 | . | TRBV2 | . | TGTGCCAGCGAGGGAACCGGGGAGCTGTTTTTT | CASEGTGELFF
TRBJ2-3 | TRBD2 | TRBV7-2 | once | TGTGCCAGCAGCTCCCTCGGCGGGGGGGCGTACACAGATACGCAGTATTTT | CASSSLGGGAYTDTQYF
TRBJ2-5 | . | TRBV27 | many | TGTGCCAGCAGTTTCCAAGAGACCCAGTACTTC | CASSFQETQYF
TRBJ2-3 | TRBD2 | TRBV7-3 | . | TGTGCCAGCAGCCTGGGACTAGCGGGGGTAACAGATACGCAGTATTTT | CASSLGLAGVTDTQYF
TRBJ1-1 | . | TRBV6-5 | . | TGTGCCAGCAGCCCTGAAGGGCAGGGCACTGAAGCTTTCTTT | CASSPEGQGTEAFF
TRBJ2-1 | . | TRBV9 | . | TGTGCCAGCAGCGTAGCTGATAACGGACAGGGAACCCTAGCGGAGTACAATGAGCAGTTCTTC | CASSVADNGQGTLAEYNEQFF
TRBJ1-6 | . | TRBV4-2 | few | TGTGCCAGCAGCCAAGTGTCAGCTGCGGGGGTAGATTCACCCCTCCACTTT | CASSQVSAAGVDSPLHF
TRBJ2-2 | TRBD2 | TRBV9 | . | TGTGCCAGCAGCGCCCTGGGGGGGACCGGGGAGCTGTTTTTT | CASSALGGTGELFF
TRBJ2-3 | TRBD2 | TRBV27 | . | TGTGCCAGCAGTGGGACTACCCTCGGTGGCACAGATACGCAGTATTTT | CASSGTTLGGTDTQYF
TRBJ2-3 | TRBD1 | TRBV19 | once | TGTGCCAGTAGTCCTATGACAGGGGTTGATTGGGATACGCAGTATTTT | CASSPMTGVDWDTQYF
TRBJ1-5 | TRBD1 | TRBV27 | . | TGTGCCAGCAGTTTTTACACAGGGGATAGCAATCAGCCCCAGCATTTT | CASSFYTGDSNQPQHF
TRBJ2-3 | . | TRBV4-1 | . | TGCGCCAGCAGCCAAGATCGGGGGATGGGAACAGATACGCAGTATTTT | CASSQDRGMGTDTQYF
TRBJ2-1 | TRBD2 | TRBV7-6 | . | TGTGCCAGCAGCAGAACTAGCGGGGGCTACAATGAGCAGTTCTTC | CASSRTSGGYNEQFF
TRBJ1-1 | . | TRBV7-2 | . | TGTGCCAGCAGCCCAATGAGGGGCCGGGTGAACACTGAAGCTTTCTTT | CASSPMRGRVNTEAFF
TRBJ1-2 | . | TRBV5-5 | . | TGTGCCAGCAGCCGATTACAGACAGAGGTGCAGGACCACTATGGCTACACCTTC | CASSRLQTEVQDHYGYTF
TRBJ2-3 | TRBD2 | TRBV5-1 | . | TGCGCCAGCAGCCTCCCCGTGGGGACTAGCGACTTCACAGATACGCAGTATTTT | CASSLPVGTSDFTDTQYF
TRBJ2-2 | TRBD2 | TRBV5-4 | . | TGTGCCAGCAGCTACCGGGACTACGGGGGGGAGCTGTTTTTT | CASSYRDYGGELFF
TRBJ2-5 | TRBD1 | TRBV7-6 | few | TGTGCCAGCAGCTCCGGACAGGGGGCTTTTCAAGAGACCCAGTACTTC | CASSSGQGAFQETQYF
TRBJ2-7 | . | TRBV6-1 | . | TGTGCCAGCAGTCTTCCCCAGTCCGCCTACGAGCAGTACTTC | CASSLPQSAYEQYF
TRBJ1-1 | . | TRBV7-6 | . | TGTGCCAGCAGCTTAGCTGCAGGGAGGCGGACTGAAGCTTTCTTT | CASSLAAGRRTEAFF
TRBJ2-7 | . | TRBV10-3 | . | TGTGCCATTAGAGACGGATACGAGCAGTACTTC | CAIRDGYEQYF
TRBJ2-1 | . | TRBV4-3 | . | TGCGCCAGCAGCCAAGGTGCTGGCCTCGGGTACAATGAGCAGTTCTTC | CASSQGAGLGYNEQFF
TRBJ1-3 | . | TRBV25-1 | . | TGTGCCAGCAGCTCCCAGGGTTCCTACTCTGGAAACACCATATATTTT | CASSSQGSYSGNTIYF
TRBJ2-7 | . | TRBV19 | . | TGTGCCAGTAGTATTGTGTTTTCCTACGAGCAGTACTTC | CASSIVFSYEQYF
TRBJ2-3 | . | TRBV7-3 | . | TGTGCCAGCAGCCTGGTGGGCGGAGACACAGATACGCAGTATTTT | CASSLVGGDTDTQYF
TRBJ2-5 | . | TRBV10-3 | . | TGTGCCATCACAGAGACCCAGTACTTC | CAITETQYF
TRBJ1-5 | . | TRBV19 | . | TGTGCCAGTAGTTCGGGACTTCGTGGGGTCAATCAGCCCCAGCATTTT | CASSSGLRGVNQPQHF
TRBJ2-7 | TRBD1 | TRBV28 | . | TGTGCCAGCAGTTTGGACAGGCGCTACGAGCAGTACTTC | CASSLDRRYEQYF
TRBJ2-1 | . | TRBV25-1 | . | TGTGCCAGCAGTTCAGACCAGGTAGTCCATGAGCAGTTCTTC | CASSSDQVVHEQFF
TRBJ1-4 | . | TRBV13 | . | TGTGCCAGCAGCCTGAGAGAGTACAGTGAAAAACTGTTTTTT | CASSLREYSEKLFF